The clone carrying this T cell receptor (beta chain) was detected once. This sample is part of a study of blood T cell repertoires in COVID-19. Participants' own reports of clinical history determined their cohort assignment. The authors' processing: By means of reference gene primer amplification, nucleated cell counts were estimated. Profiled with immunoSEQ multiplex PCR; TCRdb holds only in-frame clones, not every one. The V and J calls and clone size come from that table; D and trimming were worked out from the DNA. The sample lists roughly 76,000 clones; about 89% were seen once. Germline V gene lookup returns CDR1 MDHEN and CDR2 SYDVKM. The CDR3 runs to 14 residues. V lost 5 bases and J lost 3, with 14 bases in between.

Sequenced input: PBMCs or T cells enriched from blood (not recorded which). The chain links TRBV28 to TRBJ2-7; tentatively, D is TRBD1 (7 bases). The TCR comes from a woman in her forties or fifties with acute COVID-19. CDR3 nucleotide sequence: TGTGCCAGCAGTCGTTCGCGGGACAGCTACGAGCAGTACTTC. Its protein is CASSRSRDSYEQYF. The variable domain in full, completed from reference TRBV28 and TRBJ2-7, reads DVKVTQSSRYLVKRTGEKVFLECVQDMDHENMFWYRQDPGLGLRLIYFSYDVKMKEKGDIPEGYSVSREKKERFSLILESASTNQTSMYLCASSRSRDSYEQYFGPGTRLTVT.